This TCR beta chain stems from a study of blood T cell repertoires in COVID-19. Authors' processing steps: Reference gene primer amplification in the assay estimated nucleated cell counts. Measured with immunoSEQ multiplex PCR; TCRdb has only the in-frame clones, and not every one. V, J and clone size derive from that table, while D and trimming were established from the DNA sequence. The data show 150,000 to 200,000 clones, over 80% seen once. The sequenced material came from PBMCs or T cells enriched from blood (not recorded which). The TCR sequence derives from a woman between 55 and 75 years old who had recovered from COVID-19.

CDR3: CASSPRTSGRVETQYF. In DNA, the CDR3 is TGTGCCAGCAGCCCACGTACTAGCGGGAGGGTAGAGACCCAGTACTTC. The J gene is TRBJ2-5, the V gene TRBV9, with 13 bases aligning to TRBD2. V lost 4 bases, J lost 4 bases, and 7 bases stayed unmatched. The germline CDR1 and CDR2 sequences are SGDLS and YYNGEE. CDR3 length: 16 amino acids.